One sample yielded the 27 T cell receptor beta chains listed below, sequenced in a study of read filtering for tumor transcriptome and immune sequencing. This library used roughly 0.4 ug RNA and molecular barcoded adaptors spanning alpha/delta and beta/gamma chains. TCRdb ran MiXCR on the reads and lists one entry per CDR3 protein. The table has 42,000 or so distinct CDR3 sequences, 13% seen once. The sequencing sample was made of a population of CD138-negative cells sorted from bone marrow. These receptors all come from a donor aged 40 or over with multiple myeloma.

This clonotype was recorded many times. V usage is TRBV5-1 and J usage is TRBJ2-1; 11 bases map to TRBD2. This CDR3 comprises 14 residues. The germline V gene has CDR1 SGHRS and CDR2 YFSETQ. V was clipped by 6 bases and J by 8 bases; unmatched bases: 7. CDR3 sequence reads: CASTTTSGSDEQFF. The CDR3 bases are TGCGCCAGCACGACTACTAGCGGGAGTGATGAGCAGTTCTTC.

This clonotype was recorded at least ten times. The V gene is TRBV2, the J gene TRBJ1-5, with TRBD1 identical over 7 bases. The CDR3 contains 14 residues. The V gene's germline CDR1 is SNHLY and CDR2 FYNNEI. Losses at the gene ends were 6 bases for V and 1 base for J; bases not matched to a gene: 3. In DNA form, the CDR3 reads TGTGCCAGCAGGGGGACAGCAAGCAATCAGCCCCAGCATTTT. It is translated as CASRGTASNQPQHF.

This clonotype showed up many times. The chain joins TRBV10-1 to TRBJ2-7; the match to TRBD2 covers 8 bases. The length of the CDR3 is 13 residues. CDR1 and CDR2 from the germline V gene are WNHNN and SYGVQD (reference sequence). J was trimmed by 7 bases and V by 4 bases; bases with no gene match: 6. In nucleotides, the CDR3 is TGCGCCAGCAGTGCGGGAGGGCCGGGAGAGCAGTACTTC. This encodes CASSAGGPGEQYF.

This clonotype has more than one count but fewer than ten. The CDR3 DNA reads as TGCGCCAGCAGTCAATTCCCAGTAAACGTTTACATTCAGTACTTC. Translation gives CASSQFPVNVYIQYF. The chain joins TRBV23-1 to TRBJ2-4; D is unresolved. TRBV23-1 is classed as an ORF, of uncertain function. The V end lost 1 base, the J end lost 8 bases, and 15 bases lay between the germline ends. There are 15 residues in the CDR3.

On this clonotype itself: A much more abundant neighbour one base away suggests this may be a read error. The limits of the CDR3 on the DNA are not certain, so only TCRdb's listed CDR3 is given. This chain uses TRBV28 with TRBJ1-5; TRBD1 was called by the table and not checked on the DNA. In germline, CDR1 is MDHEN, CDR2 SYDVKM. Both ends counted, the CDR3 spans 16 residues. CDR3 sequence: CASSFGWGYGNQPRHF.

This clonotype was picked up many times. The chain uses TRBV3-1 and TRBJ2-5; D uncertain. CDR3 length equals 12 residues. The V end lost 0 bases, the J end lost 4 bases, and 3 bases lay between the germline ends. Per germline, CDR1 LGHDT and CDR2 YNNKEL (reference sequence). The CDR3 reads CASSQDLETQYF. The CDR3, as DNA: TGTGCCAGCAGCCAAGATTTAGAGACCCAGTACTTC.

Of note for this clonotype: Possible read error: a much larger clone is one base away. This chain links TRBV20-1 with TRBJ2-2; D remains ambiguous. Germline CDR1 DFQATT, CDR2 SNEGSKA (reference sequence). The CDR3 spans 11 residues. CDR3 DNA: TGCAGTGCTAAAGCCACCAGGGAGCTGTTTTTT. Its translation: CSAKATRELFF.

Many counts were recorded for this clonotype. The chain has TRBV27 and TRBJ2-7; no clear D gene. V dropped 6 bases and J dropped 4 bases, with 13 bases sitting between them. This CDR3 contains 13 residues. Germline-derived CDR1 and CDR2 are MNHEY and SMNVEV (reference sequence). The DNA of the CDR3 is TGTGCCAGCAGCCTTCGTAGTCCTTACGAGCAGTACTTC. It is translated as CASSLRSPYEQYF.

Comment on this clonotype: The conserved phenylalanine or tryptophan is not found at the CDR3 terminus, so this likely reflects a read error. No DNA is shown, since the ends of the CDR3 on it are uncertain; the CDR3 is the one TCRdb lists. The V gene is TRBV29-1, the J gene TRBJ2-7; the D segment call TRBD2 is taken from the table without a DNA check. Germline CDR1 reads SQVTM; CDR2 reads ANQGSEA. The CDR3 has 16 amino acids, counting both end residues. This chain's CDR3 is CSAGRLADSYEQVNFR.

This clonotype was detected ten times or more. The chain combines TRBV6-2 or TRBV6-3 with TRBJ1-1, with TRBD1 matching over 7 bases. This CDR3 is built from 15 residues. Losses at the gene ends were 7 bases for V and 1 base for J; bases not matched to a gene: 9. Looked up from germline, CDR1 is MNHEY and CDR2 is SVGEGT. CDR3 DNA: TGTGCCAGCAACCCCTCGACAGGGAGGAACACTGAAGCTTTCTTT. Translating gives CASNPSTGRNTEAFF.

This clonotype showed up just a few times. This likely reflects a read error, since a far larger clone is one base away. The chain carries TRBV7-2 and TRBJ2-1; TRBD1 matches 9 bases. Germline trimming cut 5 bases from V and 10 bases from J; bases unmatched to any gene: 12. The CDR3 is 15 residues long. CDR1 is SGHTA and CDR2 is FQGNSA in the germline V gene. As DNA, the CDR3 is TGTGCCAGCAGCCGGACGGGACAGGGAGCCTACGAGCAGTTCTTC. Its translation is CASSRTGQGAYEQFF.

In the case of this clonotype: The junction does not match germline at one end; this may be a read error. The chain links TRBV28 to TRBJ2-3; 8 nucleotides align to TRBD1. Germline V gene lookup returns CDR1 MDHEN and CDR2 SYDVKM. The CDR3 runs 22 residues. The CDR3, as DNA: TGTGCCAGCAGTCCTGCGACAGGGGCCTCTGGGACCGGGAGTCAGAGCACAGAAACGCAGTATTTT. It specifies CASSPATGASGTGSQSTETQYF.

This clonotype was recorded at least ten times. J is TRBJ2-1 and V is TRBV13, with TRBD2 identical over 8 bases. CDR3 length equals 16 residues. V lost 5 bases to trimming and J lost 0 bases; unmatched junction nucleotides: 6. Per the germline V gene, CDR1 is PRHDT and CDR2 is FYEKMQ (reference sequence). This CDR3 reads CASSTRTSNSYNEQFF. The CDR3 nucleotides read TGTGCCAGCAGCACCCGGACTAGCAACTCCTACAATGAGCAGTTCTTC.

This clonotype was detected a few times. DNA of the CDR3: TGTGCCAGCAGCTGGGGCGGGGGAGACACCGGGGAGCTGTTTTTT. Translation gives CASSWGGGDTGELFF. The genes are TRBV7-8 and TRBJ2-2, with 7 nucleotides matching TRBD2. Germline CDR1 and CDR2: SGHVS and FQNEAQ. The V and J ends lost 4 bases and 3 bases, in that order; junction bases with no gene match: 5. This CDR3 contains 15 residues. Together with reference TRBV7-8 and TRBJ2-2, the CDR3 gives the full variable domain: GAGVSQSPRYKVAKRGQDVALRCDPISGHVSLFWYQQALGQGPEFLTYFQNEAQLDKSGLPSDRFFAERPEGSVSTLKIQRTQQEDSAVYLCASSWGGGDTGELFFGEGSRLTVL.

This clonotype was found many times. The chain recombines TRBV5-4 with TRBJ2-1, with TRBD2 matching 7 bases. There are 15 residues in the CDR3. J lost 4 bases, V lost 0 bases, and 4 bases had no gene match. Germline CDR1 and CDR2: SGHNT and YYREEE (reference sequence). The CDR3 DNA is TGTGCCAGCAGCTTGGAGCTAGCGGATTACAATGAGCAGTTCTTC. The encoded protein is CASSLELADYNEQFF.

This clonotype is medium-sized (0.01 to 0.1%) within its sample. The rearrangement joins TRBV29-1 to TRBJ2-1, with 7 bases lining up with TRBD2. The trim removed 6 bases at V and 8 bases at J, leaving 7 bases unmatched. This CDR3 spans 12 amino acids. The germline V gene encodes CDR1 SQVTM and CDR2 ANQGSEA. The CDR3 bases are TGCAGCGTGCGGGAGTATCTGGATGAGCAGTTCTTC. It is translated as CSVREYLDEQFF.

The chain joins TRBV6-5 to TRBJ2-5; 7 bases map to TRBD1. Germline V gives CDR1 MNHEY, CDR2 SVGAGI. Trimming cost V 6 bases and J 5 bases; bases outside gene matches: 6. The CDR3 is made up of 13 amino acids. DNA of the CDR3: TGTGCCAGCAGGGGACAGCTGATGGAGACCCAGTACTTC. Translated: CASRGQLMETQYF.

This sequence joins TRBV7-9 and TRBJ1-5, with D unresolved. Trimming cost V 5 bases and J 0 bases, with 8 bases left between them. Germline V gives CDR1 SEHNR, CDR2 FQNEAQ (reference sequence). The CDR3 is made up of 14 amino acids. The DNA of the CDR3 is TGTGCCAGCAGCCTCGACAATAGCAATCAGCCCCAGCATTTT. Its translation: CASSLDNSNQPQHF.

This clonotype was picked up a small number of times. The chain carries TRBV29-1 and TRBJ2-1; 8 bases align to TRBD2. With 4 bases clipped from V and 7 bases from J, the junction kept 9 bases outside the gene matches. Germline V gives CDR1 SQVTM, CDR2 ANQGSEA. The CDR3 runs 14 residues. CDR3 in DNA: TGCAGCGTTGGGCCGGGAGGGCCTTTAAATGAGCAGTTCTTC. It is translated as CSVGPGGPLNEQFF.

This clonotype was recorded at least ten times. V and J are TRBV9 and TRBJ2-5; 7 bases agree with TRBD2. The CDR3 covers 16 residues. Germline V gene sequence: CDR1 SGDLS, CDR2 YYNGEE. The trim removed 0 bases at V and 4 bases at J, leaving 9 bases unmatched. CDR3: CASSVAASGSLETQYF. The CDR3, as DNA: TGTGCCAGCAGCGTAGCGGCTAGCGGATCTTTAGAGACCCAGTACTTC.

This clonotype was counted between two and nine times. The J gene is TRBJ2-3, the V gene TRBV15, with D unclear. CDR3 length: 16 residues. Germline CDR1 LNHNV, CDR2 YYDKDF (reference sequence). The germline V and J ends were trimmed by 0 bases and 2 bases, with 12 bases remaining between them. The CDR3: CATSREAGRPTDTQYF. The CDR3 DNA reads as TGTGCCACCAGCAGAGAAGCAGGTCGGCCCACAGATACGCAGTATTTT.

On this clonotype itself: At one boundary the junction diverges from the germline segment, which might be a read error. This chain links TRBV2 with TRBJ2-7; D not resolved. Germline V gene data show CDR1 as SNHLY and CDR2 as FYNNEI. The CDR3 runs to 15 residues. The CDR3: CVSSEGQPPRNEQYF. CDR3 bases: TGTGTCAGCAGTGAAGGCCAGCCGCCCCGGAACGAGCAGTACTTC.

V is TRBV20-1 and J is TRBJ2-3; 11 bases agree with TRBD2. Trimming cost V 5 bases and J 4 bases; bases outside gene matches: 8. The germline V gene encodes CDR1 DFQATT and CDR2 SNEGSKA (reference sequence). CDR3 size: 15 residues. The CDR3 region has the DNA TGCAGTGCTTTAATAGCGGGAGGGCCTGCAGATACGCAGTATTTT. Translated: CSALIAGGPADTQYF.

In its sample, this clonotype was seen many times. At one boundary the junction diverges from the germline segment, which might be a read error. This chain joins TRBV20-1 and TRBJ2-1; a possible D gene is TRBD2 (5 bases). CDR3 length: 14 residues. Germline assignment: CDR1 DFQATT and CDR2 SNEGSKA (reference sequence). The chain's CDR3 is CSTSWPSSYNEQFF. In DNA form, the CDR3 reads TGCAGTACTAGTTGGCCTAGCTCCTACAATGAGCAGTTCTTC.

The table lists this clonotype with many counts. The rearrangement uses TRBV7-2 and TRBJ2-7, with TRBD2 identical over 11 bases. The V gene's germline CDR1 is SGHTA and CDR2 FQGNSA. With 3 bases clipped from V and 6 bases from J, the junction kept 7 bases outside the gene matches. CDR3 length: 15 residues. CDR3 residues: CASSFGSGRAGEQYF. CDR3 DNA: TGTGCCAGCAGCTTTGGTAGCGGGAGGGCCGGCGAGCAGTACTTC.

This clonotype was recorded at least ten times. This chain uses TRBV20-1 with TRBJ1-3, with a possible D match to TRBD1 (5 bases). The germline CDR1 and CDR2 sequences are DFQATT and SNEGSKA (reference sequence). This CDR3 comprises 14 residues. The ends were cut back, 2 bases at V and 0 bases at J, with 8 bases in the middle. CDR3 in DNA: TGCAGTGCTAGAAGGGGTTCCTCTGGAAACACCATATATTTT. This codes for CSARRGSSGNTIYF.

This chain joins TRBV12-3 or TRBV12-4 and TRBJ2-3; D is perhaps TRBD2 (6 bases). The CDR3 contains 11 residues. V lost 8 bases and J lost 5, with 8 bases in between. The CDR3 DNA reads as TGTGCCAGCTCGCGGGAAGATACGCAGTATTTT. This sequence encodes CASSREDTQYF.